The text below deals with one TCR beta chain. No antigen is known for it. This entry comes from a study of CD8+CD57+ T cells in acquired aplastic anemia. Background on the study: Mean yield of DNA from sorted CD4+ and CD8+ cells was 3 to 3.5 ug. Study outcomes and limitations: Roughly 27 sequences, all CD8+ CDR3, were shared between patients and controls.

Genomic DNA acted as the template from which TCR beta VDJ combination and CDR3 sequence profiling were carried out. TCRdb re-called the reads with MiXCR, one entry per CDR3 protein. This table has some 200,000 distinct CDR3 sequences, roughly 60% appearing once. It was patients with CD8+CD57+ cell expansion by flow cytometry who were chosen for sequencing. The enrolled patients all had severe acquired aplastic anemia. Source material: sorted CD4+, CD8+, or CD8+CD57+ T cells (not recorded which) from PBMCs. The sequence came from a human donor with aplastic anemia.

In DNA form, the CDR3 reads TGTGCCAGCAGCCCGGGACAGGGGGCTGGGACCCAGTACTTC. It codes for CASSPGQGAGTQYF. V and J are TRBV7-3 and TRBJ2-5; 12 nucleotides align to TRBD1. CDR1 and CDR2 (germline): SGHTA, FQGTGA. V dropped 5 bases and J dropped 7; count of bases not matched to a gene: 5. The CDR3 runs 14 residues.